A selection of T cell receptor beta chains follows, all from one sample in a study of T cells in Graves' hyperthyroidism and ophthalmopathy. In TCRdb, the multiplex PCR reads were re-called with MiXCR into one record per CDR3 protein. The data contain 380,000 or so distinct CDR3 sequences, about 15% of them singletons. What was sequenced was blood. The receptors were sampled from a woman in her twenties or thirties with Graves' hyperthyroidism. Both conserved end residues are part of each CDR3. The order of the fields is CDR3 DNA, CDR3 protein, V gene, J gene, clone size, D gene. The D gene is left open where the match is weak. Size is stated for part of the rows, as once, few or many counts, or as a class when the clone is expanded.

TGTGCCAGCAGCCAACTAGCGGGAGGCTACGAGCAGTACTTC	CASSQLAGGYEQYF	TRBV28	TRBJ2-7	few	TRBD2
TGCAGCGTTACATACGAAAAAGGGACTTCGGGCACCTTC	CSVTYEKGTSGTF	TRBV29-1	TRBJ1-2	-	-
TGTGCCAGCAGGGCGCCAGGGATCGACTATGGCTACACCTTC	CASRAPGIDYGYTF	TRBV6-1	TRBJ1-2	many	-
TGTGCCAGCAGCTATGACAGTGGGACTGAAGCTTTCTTT	CASSYDSGTEAFF	TRBV11-2	TRBJ1-1	many	-
TGTGCCAGCAGCCACGGTGCAGGCGGGATCACCTACGAGCAGTACTTC	CASSHGAGGITYEQYF	TRBV5-6	TRBJ2-7	few	-
TGCGCCAGCAGCTTCCGACTAGCCGAGAGCACAGATACGCAGTATTTT	CASSFRLAESTDTQYF	TRBV5-1	TRBJ2-3	many	TRBD2
TGTGCCAGTAGTATGGCGGGAGCAATCTACAATGAGCAGTTCTTC	CASSMAGAIYNEQFF	TRBV19	TRBJ2-1	-	TRBD2
TGTGCCAGCAGCGCCAGCGGGAGGGTGTACGAGCAGTACTTC	CASSASGRVYEQYF	TRBV6-2/TRBV6-3	TRBJ2-7	many	TRBD2
TGTGCCAGCAGCTGGAACGACCACAGGGTAGAGACCCAGTACTTC	CASSWNDHRVETQYF	TRBV28	TRBJ2-5	many	-
TGTGCCAGCACGAGGACTAGCGGTGAAAATGAGCAGTTCTTC	CASTRTSGENEQFF	TRBV18	TRBJ2-1	-	TRBD2
TGTGCCAGCAGCCCGGGACGGCGCCACGGGACCCAGTACTTC	CASSPGRRHGTQYF	TRBV12-3/TRBV12-4	TRBJ2-5	many	-
TGTGCCAGCAGCCCCGATGTCGGATGGGAGAAGTTCTTC	CASSPDVGWEKFF	TRBV7-8	TRBJ2-1	-	-
TGTGCCAGCAGCTTCGTCTCCAAGGGAAAACTGTTTTTT	CASSFVSKGKLFF	TRBV5-6	TRBJ1-4	few	-
TGTGCCGGGGGAGGGGTAGCTTCAGATACGCAGTATTTT	CAGGGVASDTQYF	TRBV30	TRBJ2-3	few	TRBD2
TGTGCCAGCTCACCATCGGGGCAGCTTGAAGCTTTCTTT	CASSPSGQLEAFF	TRBV18	TRBJ1-1	-	-
TGTGCCAGCAGTGAATCTCCAGGTAATTCCTACGAGCAGTACTTC	CASSESPGNSYEQYF	TRBV6-1	TRBJ2-7	many	-
TGTGCCAGCAGCGCAGGACAGGGGAGATCAGATACGCAGTATTTT	CASSAGQGRSDTQYF	TRBV7-9	TRBJ2-3	few	TRBD1
TGTGCCTGGAGACCACAGGGGGCTGGGGCCAACGTCCTGACTTTC	CAWRPQGAGANVLTF	TRBV30	TRBJ2-6	few	TRBD1
TGCAGTGCTAGAGTGGGAGGCTTATTAGGAGCTTTCTTT	CSARVGGLLGAFF	TRBV20-1	TRBJ1-1	many	-
TGTGCCAGCAGCTCCGGCCTCAGCTACGAGCAGTACTTC	CASSSGLSYEQYF	TRBV5-6	TRBJ2-7	many	-
TGCAGTGCTCGCTCCGGTGACAGCACTGAAGCTTTCTTT	CSARSGDSTEAFF	TRBV20-1	TRBJ1-1	few	-
TGTGCCAGCTTCGGATCAATCAAAAACATTCAGTACTTC	CASFGSIKNIQYF	TRBV6-4	TRBJ2-4	-	-
TGTGCCGGCAGTCTCGTACTAGCGGGAGGTCGGGAGACCCAGTACTTC	CAGSLVLAGGRETQYF	TRBV6-1	TRBJ2-5	-	TRBD2
TGTGCCAGCAGTTTTTTCAGCGGGGGTTCCTACAATGAGCAGTTCTTC	CASSFFSGGSYNEQFF	TRBV27	TRBJ2-1	many	TRBD2
TGTGCCAGCAGCTCGGTCAGGGGAACCTACGAGCAGTACTTC	CASSSVRGTYEQYF	TRBV5-5	TRBJ2-7	few	-
TGTGCCAGCAGTACCGGCGGTACAGGGGGCGGCGGGGAGCTGTTTTTT	CASSTGGTGGGGELFF	TRBV6-1	TRBJ2-2	many	TRBD1
TGTGCCAGCAGCTTAGTTGGGCAGGAGGGCCCAGATACGCAGTATTTT	CASSLVGQEGPDTQYF	TRBV7-2	TRBJ2-3	-	-
TGCAGTGCTAGTAAAGGGGGTCAGGTTGTATGGGGCTACACCTTC	CSASKGGQVVWGYTF	TRBV20-1	TRBJ1-2	many	-
TGTGCCAGCAGCTCCGTTGAGGGGAGCACTGAAGCTTTCTTT	CASSSVEGSTEAFF	TRBV12-3/TRBV12-4	TRBJ1-1	many	-
TGTGCCAGCAGTTATACTCCTTCGAAGACCCAGTACTTC	CASSYTPSKTQYF	TRBV6-5	TRBJ2-5	many	-
TGTGCCAGCTCCGAAGCAGCTACAACTAATGAAAAACTGTTTTTT	CASSEAATTNEKLFF	TRBV18	TRBJ1-4	-	-
TGTGCCAGCAGTTACTCGGGGGTTACAATATACAATGAGCAGTTCTTC	CASSYSGVTIYNEQFF	TRBV6-2/TRBV6-3	TRBJ2-1	-	-
TGTGCCAGCAGACGGCTGGCGCTGAACACCGGGGAGCTGTTTTTT	CASRRLALNTGELFF	TRBV6-2/TRBV6-3	TRBJ2-2	many	-
TGTGCCAGCAGTTACACGGACATCTCCTACGAGCAGTACTTC	CASSYTDISYEQYF	TRBV6-2/TRBV6-3	TRBJ2-7	-	-
TGTGCCACCCGACTAGCGGCTAACACAGATACGCAGTATTTT	CATRLAANTDTQYF	TRBV25-1	TRBJ2-3	many	TRBD2
TGTGCCAGCAGTTTAGCACGGGGGACTCAGCCCCAGCATTTT	CASSLARGTQPQHF	TRBV28	TRBJ1-5	many	-
TGCAGCGTTGTTCAGGGCTGGGCTGAAGCTTTCTTT	CSVVQGWAEAFF	TRBV29-1	TRBJ1-1	few	-
TGTGCCAGCAGCCAAGAGGGACAGGGCCATGGCTACACCTTC	CASSQEGQGHGYTF	TRBV3-1	TRBJ1-2	-	TRBD1
TGTGCCAGCAGGGTGGCTAGCGGCACAGATACGCAGTATTTT	CASRVASGTDTQYF	TRBV2	TRBJ2-3	many	-
TGTGCCAGCAGCTTCACAGGGACTGGGGCCAACGTCCTGACTTTC	CASSFTGTGANVLTF	TRBV11-2	TRBJ2-6	many	-
TGCAGTGCTAGGAAGCTAGCGGCTAGCACAGATACGCAGTATTTT	CSARKLAASTDTQYF	TRBV20-1	TRBJ2-3	many	TRBD2
TGTGCCAGCAGCTGGAGTGGAGATACGCAGTATTTT	CASSWSGDTQYF	TRBV7-3	TRBJ2-3	many	-
TGTGCCAGCAGCCACAGAGACTTAGGACTAGCGGAGTGGGGCGTCAATGAGCAGTTCTTC	CASSHRDLGLAEWGVNEQFF	TRBV14	TRBJ2-1	-	TRBD2
TGTGCCAGCAGTCCACCGGGACGCCTAGGCACAGATACGCAGTATTTT	CASSPPGRLGTDTQYF	TRBV28	TRBJ2-3	many	-
TGTGCCAGCAGTTTGGTGGGGAGCGGGACTTACTCCTACAATGAGCAGTTCTTC	CASSLVGSGTYSYNEQFF	TRBV27	TRBJ2-1	-	TRBD2
TGCGCCAGCAGCTTGAGGGTAGGGACTGAAGCTTTCTTT	CASSLRVGTEAFF	TRBV5-1	TRBJ1-1	many	-
TGTGCCAGCAGCCCCGTCCAGATTTCCGCCTACGAGCAGTACTTC	CASSPVQISAYEQYF	TRBV28	TRBJ2-7	many	-
TGCAGTGCCCTAAAAGATCAGGGTAGCTCACCCCTCCACTTT	CSALKDQGSSPLHF	TRBV20-1	TRBJ1-6	-	-
TGTGCCAGCAGTACGAGGGATCGGAGGAACACTGAAGCTTTCTTT	CASSTRDRRNTEAFF	TRBV6-1	TRBJ1-1	few	-
TGCAGCGTTACTGAAAACGGACGTGGCTACACCTTC	CSVTENGRGYTF	TRBV29-1	TRBJ1-2	few	-